Presented here are 22 T cell receptor beta chains from one specimen sequenced in a study of blood T cell repertoires in COVID-19 (dated by TCRdb to about 2020). Library prep was done by the immunoSEQ multiplex PCR assay. The source is immuneACCESS, and TCRdb retained only in-frame sequences with V and J called. Part of the clones is not carried over; for the studies checked, unresolved V genes explain less than half of this, and the remainder is unexplained. The sample table shows about 190,000 clones, and around 84% are seen once. The top ten clonotypes cover less than 20% of the sample. The specimen was peripheral blood. The origin of the receptors is a human donor in a cohort sampled during active COVID-19.

The chain uses TRBV5-1 and TRBJ2-5; 7 bases agree with TRBD1. V was pared by 4 bases and J by 1 base, with 10 bases of the junction left unmatched. The CDR3 runs 16 residues. Germline CDR1 is SGHRS and CDR2 is YFSETQ. The CDR3 DNA reads TGCGCCAGCAGCCTTCCCCGGACAGGAATCCAAGAGACCCAGTACTTC. This gives the protein CASSLPRTGIQETQYF.

The chain has TRBV9 and TRBJ2-3, with D unclear. There are 13 residues in the CDR3. Germline CDR1 and CDR2: SGDLS and YYNGEE. Trimming shortened V by 3 bases and J by 5 bases, and 10 bases separated the two germline ends. The CDR3 region has the DNA TGTGCCAGCAGCGATAGAAGGAGAGATACGCAGTATTTT. It translates to CASSDRRRDTQYF.

This clone was observed a single time. The J gene is TRBJ1-6, the V gene TRBV2; D perhaps matches TRBD1 (5 bases). This CDR3 contains 17 residues. Trimming took off 7 bases at V and 0 bases at J, with 16 bases between the two ends. Germline V gene sequence: CDR1 SNHLY, CDR2 FYNNEI. CDR3 DNA: TGTGCCAGCACCCCTCGGAAGGGGAACTCCTATAATTCACCCCTCCACTTT. This gives the protein CASTPRKGNSYNSPLHF.

The chain joins TRBV5-1 to TRBJ2-2; D call uncertain. The CDR3 contains 12 residues. Germline values: CDR1 SGHRS, CDR2 YFSETQ. V dropped 2 bases and J dropped 6 bases, with 5 bases sitting between them. CDR3 DNA sequence: TGCGCCAGCAGCTTAACAGCCGGGGAGCTGTTTTTT. This gives the protein CASSLTAGELFF.

The V call is TRBV28, the J call TRBJ1-5; 8 nucleotides agree with TRBD1. The CDR3 has 15 amino acids. The germline gives CDR1 MDHEN, CDR2 SYDVKM. Trimming cost V 11 bases and J 6 bases; bases outside gene matches: 15. Written as DNA, the CDR3 is TGTGCCGGGGGCGGGGTTTCAGGGGGCGGTCAGCCCCAGCATTTT. It is translated as CAGGGVSGGGQPQHF.

The V call is TRBV10-2, the J call TRBJ1-1, with D tentatively TRBD1 (5 bases). The CDR3 consists of 12 residues. Germline lookup yields CDR1 WSHSY and CDR2 SAAADI. V lost 3 bases and J 7 bases, leaving 9 bases between the germline ends. In DNA, the CDR3 is TGCGCCAGCAGTGACCTCGACAGTGAAGCTTTCTTT. Its translation is CASSDLDSEAFF.

This clone was found a few times. The chain recombines TRBV27 with TRBJ1-5; D is possibly TRBD1 (5 bases). This CDR3 region has 15 residues. Germline-derived CDR1 and CDR2 are MNHEY and SMNVEV (reference sequence). V dropped 2 bases and J dropped 4 bases, with 12 bases sitting between them. As DNA, the CDR3 is TGTGCCAGCAGTTTAGCCGGGACTGGGAATCAGCCCCAGCATTTT. This sequence encodes CASSLAGTGNQPQHF.

The chain uses TRBV5-1 and TRBJ2-5; the match to TRBD1 covers 9 bases. The germline gives CDR1 SGHRS, CDR2 YFSETQ. This CDR3 has 15 amino acids. The J segment lost 5 bases and the V segment lost 5 bases, leaving 10 bases of the junction unmatched. The CDR3 DNA is TGCGCCAGCAGGCGAAACATACAGGGGGCCGAGACCCAGTACTTC. Translated: CASRRNIQGAETQYF.

CDR3 protein: CASSYQGLGGGYTF. CDR3 DNA sequence: TGTGCCAGCAGCTACCAGGGATTAGGGGGTGGCTACACCTTC. The chain recombines TRBV7-2 with TRBJ1-2, with a weak D call TRBD1 (6 bases). From germline, CDR1 is SGHTA and CDR2 FQGNSA. V was clipped by 4 bases and J by 7 bases, with 16 bases between them. The CDR3 is 14 amino acids.

The chain uses TRBV19 and TRBJ1-5, with TRBD1 identical over 9 bases. V lost 3 bases and J lost 5; bases outside the gene matches: 14. Per germline, CDR1 LNHDA and CDR2 SQIVND (reference sequence). The CDR3 runs 18 residues. CDR3 sequence: CASSINRDRVIGDQPQHF. CDR3 nucleotides: TGTGCCAGTAGTATTAACCGGGACAGGGTTATAGGAGATCAGCCCCAGCATTTT.

CDR3 sequence: CASSATPAGNTF. The DNA of the CDR3 is TGTGCCAGCAGTGCCACCCCCGCAGGTAACACCTTC. V and J are TRBV12-3 or TRBV12-4 and TRBJ1-2; no reliable D call. This CDR3 has 12 residues. V was trimmed by 5 bases and J by 12 bases, leaving 16 bases between them.

This clone came up once. The chain carries TRBV9 and TRBJ2-3; D is possibly TRBD2 (5 bases). CDR3 length: 15 residues. V lost 3 bases and J lost 0, with 11 bases in between. Per the germline V gene, CDR1 is SGDLS and CDR2 is YYNGEE. CDR3 loop: CASSGAGGSTDTQYF. CDR3 nucleotide sequence: TGTGCCAGCAGCGGGGCGGGCGGGAGCACAGATACGCAGTATTTT.

The chain joins TRBV7-9 to TRBJ2-2, with 8 bases lining up with TRBD2. Looked up from germline, CDR1 is SEHNR and CDR2 is FQNEAQ (reference sequence). The CDR3 consists of 13 residues. J gave up 11 bases and V 3 bases, and 5 bases lay outside the gene matches. The CDR3 sequence is CASSLAGGSELFF. The CDR3 DNA reads as TGTGCCAGCAGCTTGGCGGGGGGCTCAGAGCTGTTTTTT. Using reference TRBV7-9 and TRBJ2-2 for the parts outside the CDR3, the full variable domain is DTGVSQNPRHKITKRGQNVTFRCDPISEHNRLYWYRQTLGQGPEFLTYFQNEAQLEKSRLLSDRFSAERPKGSFSTLEIQRTEQGDSAMYLCASSLAGGSELFFGEGSRLTVL.

The J gene is TRBJ1-3, the V gene TRBV18; D is possibly TRBD1 (5 bases). Between the trimmed V and J ends, which lost 3 bases and 2 bases, there was a span of 8 bases. The CDR3 spans 14 residues. The germline V gene has CDR1 KGHSH and CDR2 LQKENI. CDR3 residues: CASSPQGTGNTIYF. The CDR3 region has the DNA TGTGCCAGCTCACCTCAGGGTACTGGAAACACCATATATTTT.

This clone showed up just once. V usage is TRBV28 and J usage is TRBJ2-7; TRBD1 aligns across 7 bases. This CDR3 is built from 14 residues. Germline lookup yields CDR1 MDHEN and CDR2 SYDVKM. V gave up 7 bases and J gave up 1 base; unmatched junction bases: 7. Written as DNA, the CDR3 is TGTGCCAGCACAAAGACAGGGAAATCCTACGAGCAGTACTTC. This sequence encodes CASTKTGKSYEQYF.

This clone was recorded once. V usage is TRBV6-1 and J usage is TRBJ1-6; possibly TRBD1 for D (6 bases). Germline values: CDR1 MNHNS, CDR2 SASEGT. V gave up 4 bases and J gave up 0 bases, with 13 bases separating them. The CDR3 totals 17 residues. CDR3 bases: TGTGCCAGCAGTGGAGACAGGTTAAGCTCCTATAATTCACCCCTCCACTTT. Its protein product is CASSGDRLSSYNSPLHF.

This clone was seen once. The chain recombines TRBV7-2 with TRBJ2-5; unclear D gene. V was cut by 5 bases and J by 5 bases, with 12 bases left in between. The CDR3 has 13 amino acids. Looked up from germline, CDR1 is SGHTA and CDR2 is FQGNSA. CDR3 nucleotides: TGTGCCAGCAGCCCTCCACCCCAGGAGACCCAGTACTTC. This translates into CASSPPPQETQYF.

Worth noting for this clone: Other DNA sequences in this specimen translate into the identical CDR3. The V and J genes are TRBV3-1 (or the pseudogene TRBV3-2) and TRBJ1-1, with TRBD1 matching over 7 bases. Germline V gives CDR1 LGHDT, CDR2 YNNKEL (reference sequence). Germline trimming cut 1 base from V and 2 bases from J; bases unmatched to any gene: 1. This CDR3 is 14 amino acids long. The CDR3 coding sequence is TGTGCCAGCAGCCAAGGACAGGGTAACACTGAAGCTTTCTTT. As protein: CASSQGQGNTEAFF.

This clone was seen a single time. The chain links TRBV7-2 to TRBJ2-5; 13 bases agree with TRBD2. This CDR3 comprises 15 residues. V was pared by 4 bases and J by 4 bases, with 3 bases of the junction left unmatched. Germline V lookup: CDR1 SGHTA, CDR2 FQGNSA. For the CDR3, the DNA is TGTGCCAGCAGCTCCAGGACTAGCGGGGGAGAGACCCAGTACTTC. Amino acid sequence: CASSSRTSGGETQYF.

V usage is TRBV15 and J usage is TRBJ1-3, with 10 bases lining up with TRBD1. In germline, CDR1 is LNHNV, CDR2 YYDKDF (reference sequence). This CDR3 region has 17 residues. Trimming cost V 0 bases and J 4 bases; bases outside gene matches: 6. The CDR3 loop reads CATSRDRGQGSGNTIYF. The CDR3 region has the DNA TGTGCCACCAGCAGAGATCGGGGACAGGGGTCGGGAAACACCATATATTTT.

The chain combines TRBV19 with TRBJ2-3; D ambiguous. Trimming removed 5 bases from V and 6 bases from J, with 15 bases in between. The germline CDR1 and CDR2 sequences are LNHDA and SQIVND (reference sequence). CDR3 length: 14 residues. CDR3 nucleotide sequence: TGTGCCAGTAGTTTAGGGCCCGTCTTGGATACGCAGTATTTT. Translated, it gives CASSLGPVLDTQYF.

The V gene is TRBV2, the J gene TRBJ2-3; D is perhaps TRBD2 (5 bases). The CDR3 has 16 residues. The ends were cut back, 3 bases at V and 4 bases at J, with 17 bases in the middle. The V gene's germline CDR1 is SNHLY and CDR2 FYNNEI. CDR3 DNA sequence: TGTGCCAGCAGTGAGGCCCCTAGAGGGTCCCCAGATACGCAGTATTTT. This codes for CASSEAPRGSPDTQYF.